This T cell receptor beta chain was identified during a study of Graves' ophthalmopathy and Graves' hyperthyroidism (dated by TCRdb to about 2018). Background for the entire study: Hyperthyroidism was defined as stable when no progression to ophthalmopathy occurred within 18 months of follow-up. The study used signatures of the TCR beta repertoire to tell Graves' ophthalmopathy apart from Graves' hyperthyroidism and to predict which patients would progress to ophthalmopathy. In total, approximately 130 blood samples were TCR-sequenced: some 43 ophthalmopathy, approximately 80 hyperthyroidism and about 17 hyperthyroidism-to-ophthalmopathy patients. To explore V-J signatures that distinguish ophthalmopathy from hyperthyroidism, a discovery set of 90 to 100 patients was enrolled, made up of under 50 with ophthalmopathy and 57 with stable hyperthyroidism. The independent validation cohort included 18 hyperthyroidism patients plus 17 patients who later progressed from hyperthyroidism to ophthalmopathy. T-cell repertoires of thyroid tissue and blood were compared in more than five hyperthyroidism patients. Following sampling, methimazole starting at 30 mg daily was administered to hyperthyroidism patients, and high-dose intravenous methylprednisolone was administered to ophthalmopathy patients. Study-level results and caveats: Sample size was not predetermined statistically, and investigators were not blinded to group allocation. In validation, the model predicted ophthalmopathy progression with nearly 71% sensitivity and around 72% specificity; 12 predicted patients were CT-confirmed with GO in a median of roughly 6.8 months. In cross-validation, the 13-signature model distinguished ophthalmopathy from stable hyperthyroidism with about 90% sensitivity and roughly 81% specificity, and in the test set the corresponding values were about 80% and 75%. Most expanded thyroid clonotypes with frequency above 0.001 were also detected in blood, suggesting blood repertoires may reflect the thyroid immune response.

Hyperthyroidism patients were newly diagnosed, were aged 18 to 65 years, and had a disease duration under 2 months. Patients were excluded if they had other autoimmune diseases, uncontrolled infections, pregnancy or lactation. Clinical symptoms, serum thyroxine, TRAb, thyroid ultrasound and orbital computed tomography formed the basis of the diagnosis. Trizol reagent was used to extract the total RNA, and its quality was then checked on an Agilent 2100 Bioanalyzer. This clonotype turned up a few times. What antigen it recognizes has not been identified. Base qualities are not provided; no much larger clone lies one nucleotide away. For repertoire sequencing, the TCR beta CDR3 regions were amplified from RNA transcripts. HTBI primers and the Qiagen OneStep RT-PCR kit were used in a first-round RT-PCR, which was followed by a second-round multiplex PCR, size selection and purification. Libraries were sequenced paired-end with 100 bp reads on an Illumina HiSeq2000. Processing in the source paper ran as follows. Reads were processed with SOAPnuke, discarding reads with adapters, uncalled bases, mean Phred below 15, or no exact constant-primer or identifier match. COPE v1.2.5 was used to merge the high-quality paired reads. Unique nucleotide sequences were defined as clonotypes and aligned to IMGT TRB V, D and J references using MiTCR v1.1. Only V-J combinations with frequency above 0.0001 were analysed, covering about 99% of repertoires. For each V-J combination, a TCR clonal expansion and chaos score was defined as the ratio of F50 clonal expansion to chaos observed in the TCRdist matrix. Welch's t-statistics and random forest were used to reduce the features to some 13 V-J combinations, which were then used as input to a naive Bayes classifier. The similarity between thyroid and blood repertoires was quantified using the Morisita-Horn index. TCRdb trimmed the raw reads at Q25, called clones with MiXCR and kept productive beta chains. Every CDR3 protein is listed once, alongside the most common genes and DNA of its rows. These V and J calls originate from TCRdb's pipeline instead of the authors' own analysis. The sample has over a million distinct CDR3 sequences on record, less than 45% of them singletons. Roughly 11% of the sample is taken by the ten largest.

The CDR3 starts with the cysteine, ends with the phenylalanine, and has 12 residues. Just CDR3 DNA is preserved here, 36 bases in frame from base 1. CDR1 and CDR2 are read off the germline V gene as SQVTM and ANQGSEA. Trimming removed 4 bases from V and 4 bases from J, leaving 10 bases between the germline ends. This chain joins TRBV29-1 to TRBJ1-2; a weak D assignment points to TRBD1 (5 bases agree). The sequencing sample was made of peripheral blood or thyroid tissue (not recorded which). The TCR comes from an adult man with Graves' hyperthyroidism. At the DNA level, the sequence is TGCAGCGTTGCCTCAAGGGGCTATGGCTACACCTTC. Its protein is CSVASRGYGYTF. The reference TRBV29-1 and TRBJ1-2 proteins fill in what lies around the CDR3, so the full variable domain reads SAVISQKPSRDICQRGTSLTIQCQVDSQVTMMFWYRQQPGQSLTLIATANQGSEATYESGFVIDKFPISRPNLTFSTLTVSNMSPEDSSIYLCSVASRGYGYTFGSGTRLTVV.